The next 22 T cell receptor beta chains were all read from a single sample in a study of T cells in Graves' hyperthyroidism and ophthalmopathy. Regions amplified from RNA transcripts were the TCR beta CDR3 regions. Primed by the HTBI set, a first-round RT-PCR was run on the TCR CDR3. TCRdb reprocessed the multiplex PCR reads with MiXCR, giving one entry per CDR3 protein. The top ten clones hold about 16% of a sample with approximately 640,000 distinct CDR3 sequences, 15% to 20% of them seen once. The sequencing input was blood. The receptors here all came from a man aged 50-59 years with Graves' hyperthyroidism.

This clonotype was observed many times. CDR3 DNA: TGCGCCAGCAGCTTTGGGGACAGGGGAGACACCATATATTTT. Amino acids: CASSFGDRGDTIYF. The V call is TRBV5-1, the J call TRBJ1-3; 10 bases agree with TRBD1. The CDR3 loop spans 14 amino acids. Germline CDR1 is SGHRS and CDR2 is YFSETQ. V dropped 2 bases and J dropped 8; count of bases not matched to a gene: 4.

Many counts were recorded for this clonotype. This sequence joins TRBV28 and TRBJ1-6; 8 bases are shared with TRBD1. Trimming at V came to 3 bases and at J to 8 bases, leaving 6 bases not matched to a gene. The V gene's germline CDR1 is MDHEN and CDR2 SYDVKM. The CDR3 extends over 15 amino acids. The CDR3 is CASSLETGVDSPLHF. Here the CDR3 DNA reads TGTGCCAGCAGTTTGGAGACAGGGGTCGATTCACCCCTCCACTTT.

The genes are TRBV7-2 and TRBJ2-7; 11 bases align to TRBD1. Germline trimming cut 5 bases from V and 3 bases from J; bases unmatched to any gene: 6. The CDR3 contains 15 residues. CDR1 SGHTA and CDR2 FQGNSA come from the germline V gene. The CDR3: CASSPRTGGVYEQYF. The CDR3 nucleotides read TGTGCCAGCAGCCCCCGGACAGGGGGCGTCTACGAGCAGTACTTC.

V usage is TRBV19 and J usage is TRBJ2-7; 11 bases match TRBD2. V lost 6 bases and J lost 2; bases outside the gene matches: 12. In germline, CDR1 is LNHDA, CDR2 SQIVND (reference sequence). The CDR3 length is 17 residues. The CDR3: CASSERGVTSGTYEQYF. DNA of the CDR3: TGTGCCAGTAGCGAGCGAGGGGTGACTAGCGGGACCTACGAGCAGTACTTC.

To note about this clonotype: This may be a read error: a much more frequent sequence differs by one nucleotide. The rearrangement links TRBV11-2 to TRBJ2-7, with D possibly matching TRBD1 (6 bases). CDR3 length: 15 residues. CDR1 and CDR2 (germline): SGHAT, FQNNGV. Trimming left V 0 bases short and J 3 bases short, with 12 bases between. The CDR3, as DNA: TGTGCCAGCAGCTTAGAGGGCAGGGGTATCTACGAGCAGTACTTC. Translation: CASSLEGRGIYEQYF.

The sample holds many counts of this clonotype. The chain combines TRBV6-1 with TRBJ2-5; 9 bases fit TRBD2. The CDR3 is 17 residues long. CDR1 and CDR2 from the germline V gene are MNHNS and SASEGT. After removal of 6 bases from V and 4 bases from J, the junction contained 15 bases not matched to a gene. CDR3 protein: CASSYRSNSGRGETQYF. The CDR3 region has the DNA TGTGCCAGCAGCTACAGATCCAATAGCGGGAGAGGAGAGACCCAGTACTTC.

This clonotype has just a few counts. The chain combines TRBV4-1 with TRBJ2-7; D may be TRBD1 (6 bases). Trimming pared 4 bases from V and 3 bases from J, leaving 10 bases between. CDR1 MGHRA and CDR2 YSYEKL come from the germline V gene. CDR3 length: 13 amino acids. CDR3 region: CASSPTGNYEQYF. CDR3 coding DNA: TGCGCCAGCAGCCCCACAGGGAACTACGAGCAGTACTTC.

There are many counts of this clonotype. The genes are TRBV2 and TRBJ2-1; D unresolved. Germline CDR1 reads SNHLY; CDR2 reads FYNNEI. The CDR3 has 12 amino acids. V was trimmed by 4 bases and J by 7 bases, leaving 8 bases between them. The CDR3 nucleotides are TGTGCCAGCAGTGGGTATAAGAATGAGCAGTTCTTC. Amino acid sequence: CASSGYKNEQFF.

This clonotype was counted ten times or more. The genes are TRBV28 and TRBJ2-5; 10 bases fit TRBD1. The length of the CDR3 is 13 residues. The germline CDR1 and CDR2 sequences are MDHEN and SYDVKM. V was clipped by 2 bases and J by 7 bases; unmatched bases: 1. The CDR3 sequence is CASSLGQGVTQYF. In DNA form, the CDR3 reads TGTGCCAGCAGTTTAGGACAGGGGGTGACCCAGTACTTC. The complete variable domain, with remaining parts taken from reference TRBV28 and TRBJ2-5, reads DVKVTQSSRYLVKRTGEKVFLECVQDMDHENMFWYRQDPGLGLRLIYFSYDVKMKEKGDIPEGYSVSREKKERFSLILESASTNQTSMYLCASSLGQGVTQYFGPGTRLLVL.

This clonotype was counted ten times or more. V gene TRBV28 combines with J gene TRBJ2-7; tentatively, D is TRBD1 or TRBD2 (6 bases each). Germline values: CDR1 MDHEN, CDR2 SYDVKM. V gave up 2 bases and J gave up 7 bases, with 18 bases separating them. The CDR3 is 15 residues long. The CDR3 spells CASSLTGAAGEEQYF. The CDR3, as DNA: TGTGCCAGCAGTTTAACGGGGGCTGCCGGGGAAGAGCAGTACTTC.

As for this clonotype: A read error may be the cause here, since a much bigger clone is one base away. This chain links TRBV5-1 with TRBJ2-3, with D possibly called TRBD1 or TRBD2 (6 bases each). From germline, CDR1 is SGHRS and CDR2 YFSETQ. The CDR3 is made up of 17 amino acids. The CDR3 sequence: CASGLWGAQGNTDTQYF. The CDR3 coding sequence is TGCGCCAGCGGCTTGTGGGGGGCGCAGGGGAACACAGATACGCAGTATTTT.

This clonotype occurred many times. The gene calls are TRBV28 and TRBJ2-5; no definite D call. CDR3 length equals 14 residues. V lost 3 bases, J lost 1 base, and 9 bases lay in between. In germline, CDR1 is MDHEN, CDR2 SYDVKM. This CDR3 is CASSFHSFQETQYF. CDR3 in DNA: TGTGCCAGCAGTTTCCATAGCTTCCAAGAGACCCAGTACTTC.

This clonotype was seen repeatedly, ten times or more. The rearrangement uses TRBV3-1 and TRBJ2-1, with D unclear. Germline V gene data show CDR1 as LGHDT and CDR2 as YNNKEL (reference sequence). V was pared by 2 bases and J by 7 bases, with 3 bases between. The CDR3 runs 11 residues. The DNA for the CDR3 is TGTGCCAGCAGCCAATTGAATGAGCAGTTCTTC. Residues: CASSQLNEQFF.

This clonotype occurred a few times. This chain uses TRBV28 with TRBJ2-1, with 11 bases identical to TRBD2. CDR3 length: 17 residues. The germline V gene encodes CDR1 MDHEN and CDR2 SYDVKM. Trimming cost V 8 bases and J 2 bases; bases outside gene matches: 11. The CDR3 here is CASGSARGLAAYNEQFF. The CDR3 DNA is TGTGCCAGCGGCTCCGCCCGGGGACTAGCGGCCTACAATGAGCAGTTCTTC.

The V call is TRBV3-1, the J call TRBJ1-3, with D unresolved. Trimming cost V 3 bases and J 2 bases, with 5 bases left between them. The CDR3 has 13 residues. Germline V gene lookup returns CDR1 LGHDT and CDR2 YNNKEL (reference sequence). The CDR3 region is CASSQTTGNTIYF. The CDR3 DNA reads as TGTGCCAGCAGCCAGACGACTGGAAACACCATATATTTT.

This clonotype was observed at least ten times. This chain uses TRBV11-2 with TRBJ1-1; 9 positions match TRBD1. V lost 3 bases, J lost 4 bases, and 6 bases stayed unmatched. Germline lookup yields CDR1 SGHAT and CDR2 FQNNGV. The CDR3 length is 15 residues. CDR3: CASSFLQGASTEAFF. The CDR3 DNA follows: TGTGCCAGCAGCTTTTTACAGGGGGCGAGCACTGAAGCTTTCTTT.

As regards this clonotype: With a much larger clone just one base away, this may be a read error. J is TRBJ2-5 and V is TRBV19, with D perhaps TRBD2 (6 bases). The CDR3 has 14 residues. V was clipped by 3 bases and J by 1 base, with 9 bases between them. CDR1 LNHDA and CDR2 SQIVND come from the germline V gene (reference sequence). CDR3 bases: TGTGCCAGTAGTATGTCGGAGGGCCAAGAGACCCAGTACTTC. It codes for CASSMSEGQETQYF.

This clonotype was seen many times. This chain joins TRBV12-3 or TRBV12-4 and TRBJ2-5; 7 bases fit TRBD2. The CDR3 loop spans 15 amino acids. The junction had 9 bases not matched to a gene; V was cut back by 3 bases and J by 5 bases. The CDR3 protein is CASSFIGTNPETQYF. As DNA, the CDR3 is TGTGCCAGCAGTTTTATCGGGACTAATCCGGAGACCCAGTACTTC.

This chain joins TRBV2 and TRBJ2-1, with TRBD2 matching 9 bases. J lost 8 bases, V lost 7 bases, and 18 bases had no gene match. The CDR3 loop spans 17 amino acids. Looked up from germline, CDR1 is SNHLY and CDR2 is FYNNEI. The CDR3 DNA follows: TGTGCCAGCATCAGAGGGGGCGGGAGGGCCAGGGGGGATGAGCAGTTCTTC. Translation: CASIRGGGRARGDEQFF.

The chain links TRBV28 to TRBJ1-5; a weak D match, TRBD1 (6 bases). Deletions cut 0 bases from V and 7 bases from J, with 16 bases between. Germline CDR1 reads MDHEN; CDR2 reads SYDVKM. The CDR3 contains 16 residues. CDR3 sequence: CASSLWPGAVGQPQHF. The CDR3, as DNA: TGTGCCAGCAGTTTATGGCCGGGGGCGGTTGGACAGCCCCAGCATTTT.

In this sample, this clonotype turned up many times. This rearrangement joins TRBV14 to TRBJ2-7, with D uncertain. The length of the CDR3 is 14 residues. Germline V gives CDR1 SGHDN, CDR2 FVKESK. Trimming stripped 1 base from V and 6 bases from J, with 13 bases between. CDR3 coding DNA: TGTGCCAGCAGCCAAGTAAGCTCGCGTTTCGAGCAGTACTTC. Protein product: CASSQVSSRFEQYF.

This clonotype was found many times. The chain recombines TRBV7-2 with TRBJ1-2; 7 nucleotides align to TRBD1. CDR3 length equals 15 residues. Germline V gives CDR1 SGHTA, CDR2 FQGNSA. Unmatched junction bases numbered 7, after V lost 0 bases and J lost 6 bases. CDR3 sequence reads: CASSLAGGAGNGYTF. CDR3 nucleotide sequence: TGTGCCAGCAGCTTAGCAGGGGGCGCAGGAAATGGCTACACCTTC.